Following are 20 T cell receptor beta chains from one sample sequenced in a study of beta chain features in type 1 diabetes. Study-level points and caveats: Shortening of TCRB CDR3s, moderate but significant, appeared in all four CD4+ subsets of Type 1 diabetes patients.

For these receptors, no antigen is known. The investigators reverse transcribed all of the isolated RNA, so they sequenced expressed TCRB transcripts. Some clones are missing from TCRdb's copy, which holds only in-frame ones; the method was immunoSEQ multiplex PCR. The table shows 640,000 or so clones, with over 12% occurring only once. The sequenced sample consisted of naive CD4+ T cells from blood. All receptors derive from a man between 18 and 29 years old with type 1 diabetes.

J is TRBJ2-4 and V is TRBV7-8; 9 bases are a match to TRBD1. Trimming cost V 3 bases and J 8 bases; bases outside gene matches: 11. The length of the CDR3 is 16 residues. Germline V gene sequence: CDR1 SGHVS, CDR2 FQNEAQ. The CDR3 protein is CASSFLGQGWSDIQYF. The CDR3 nucleotides are TGTGCCAGCAGCTTTCTGGGACAGGGATGGTCGGACATTCAGTACTTC.

This clone was counted a few times. The J gene is TRBJ1-1, the V gene TRBV29-1, with D tentatively TRBD1 (6 bases). Trimming took off 1 base at V and 3 bases at J, with 6 bases between the two ends. Germline CDR1 reads SQVTM; CDR2 reads ANQGSEA. CDR3 size: 12 residues. CDR3 sequence (DNA): TGCAGCGTTGAAGGGGGGCACACTGAAGCTTTCTTT. Translated: CSVEGGHTEAFF.

For the CDR3, the DNA is TGTGCCTGGGCTAGGGGCCATGAGCAGTTCTTC. Residues: CAWARGHEQFF. The genes are TRBV30 and TRBJ2-1; tentative D call: TRBD1 (5 bases). Per germline, CDR1 GTSNPN and CDR2 SVGIG (reference sequence). V was trimmed by 5 bases and J by 8 bases, leaving 10 bases between them. The CDR3 has 11 residues.

The chain has TRBV7-2 and TRBJ2-5, with 7 nucleotides matching TRBD1. After removal of 5 bases from V and 0 bases from J, the junction contained 3 bases not matched to a gene. The CDR3 totals 14 residues. Germline CDR1 reads SGHTA; CDR2 reads FQGNSA. The chain's CDR3 is CASSTQGNQETQYF. The DNA of the CDR3 is TGTGCCAGCAGCACACAGGGGAACCAAGAGACCCAGTACTTC. The full variable domain, in which reference TRBV7-2 and TRBJ2-5 provide the parts outside the CDR3, is GAGVSQSPSNKVTEKGKDVELRCDPISGHTALYWYRQSLGQGLEFLIYFQGNSAPDKSGLPSDRFSAERTGGSVSTLTIQRTQQEDSAVYLCASSTQGNQETQYFGPGTRLLVL.

This clone showed up just a few times. This chain's CDR3 is CSVGFGNQPQHF. CDR3 DNA: TGCAGCGTTGGTTTCGGCAATCAGCCCCAGCATTTT. The V call is TRBV29-1, the J call TRBJ1-5; D remains unclear. The V end was cut by 4 bases, the J end by 2 bases, with 6 bases between. This CDR3 is 12 amino acids long. Germline assignment: CDR1 SQVTM and CDR2 ANQGSEA. Complete variable domain (other parts from reference TRBV29-1 and TRBJ1-5): SAVISQKPSRDICQRGTSLTIQCQVDSQVTMMFWYRQQPGQSLTLIATANQGSEATYESGFVIDKFPISRPNLTFSTLTVSNMSPEDSSIYLCSVGFGNQPQHFGDGTRLSIL.

The V and J genes are TRBV5-1 and TRBJ2-3; D perhaps matches TRBD1 (6 bases). Germline V CDR1 and CDR2: SGHRS, YFSETQ. This CDR3 region has 13 residues. With 0 bases removed from V and 7 bases from J, the gap between germline ends came to 9 bases. CDR3 loop: CASSLDRENTQYF. In DNA form, the CDR3 reads TGCGCCAGCAGCTTGGACAGGGAGAATACGCAGTATTTT. The full variable domain, completed using reference TRBV5-1 and TRBJ2-3, is KAGVTQTPRYLIKTRGQQVTLSCSPISGHRSVSWYQQTPGQGLQFLFEYFSETQRNKGNFPGRFSGRQFSNSRSEMNVSTLELGDSALYLCASSLDRENTQYFGPGTRLTVL.

This chain connects TRBV7-9 to TRBJ1-2; D remains unclear. V lost 5 bases to trimming and J lost 0 bases, with 7 bases between them. Per the germline V gene, CDR1 is SEHNR and CDR2 is FQNEAQ (reference sequence). The CDR3 is made up of 13 amino acids. CDR3 nucleotides: TGTGCCAGCAGCCCTGGAGCTAACTATGGCTACACCTTC. Translated: CASSPGANYGYTF. Full variable domain (missing parts from reference TRBV7-9 and TRBJ1-2): DTGVSQNPRHKITKRGQNVTFRCDPISEHNRLYWYRQTLGQGPEFLTYFQNEAQLEKSRLLSDRFSAERPKGSFSTLEIQRTEQGDSAMYLCASSPGANYGYTFGSGTRLTVV.

This clone was seen a few times. The chain combines TRBV5-1 with TRBJ2-7; a possible D gene is TRBD1 (6 bases). Per germline, CDR1 SGHRS and CDR2 YFSETQ. CDR3 length: 13 residues. Trimming shortened V by 4 bases and J by 3 bases, and 11 bases separated the two germline ends. The CDR3 is CASSQDRIYEQYF. CDR3 DNA: TGCGCCAGCAGCCAGGACAGAATCTACGAGCAGTACTTC.

V usage is TRBV29-1 and J usage is TRBJ2-7; 9 positions agree with TRBD1. The V gene's germline CDR1 is SQVTM and CDR2 ANQGSEA. The CDR3 covers 13 residues. After removal of 7 bases from V and 2 bases from J, the junction contained 6 bases not matched to a gene. CDR3 sequence reads: CSAKQGATYEQYF. CDR3 DNA: TGCAGCGCAAAACAGGGGGCTACCTACGAGCAGTACTTC.

The chain employs TRBV4-3 and TRBJ2-5, with 10 bases that match TRBD2. J gave up 2 bases and V 4 bases, and 4 bases lay outside the gene matches. Germline loops: CDR1 LGHNA, CDR2 YSLEER. This CDR3 has 15 residues. In nucleotides, the CDR3 is TGCGCCAGCAGCCTCGGACTAGCGGTTCAAGAGACCCAGTACTTC. This codes for CASSLGLAVQETQYF.

This clone was observed a handful of times. The gene calls are TRBV30 and TRBJ2-7; weak D call: TRBD2 (6 bases). Trimming left V 2 bases short and J 12 bases short, with 17 bases between. Per germline, CDR1 GTSNPN and CDR2 SVGIG (reference sequence). The CDR3 is 12 residues long. The CDR3 spells CAWSPGDGMVYF. As DNA, the CDR3 is TGTGCCTGGAGTCCGGGGGACGGAATGGTGTACTTC.

The chain uses TRBV18 and TRBJ1-6; TRBD1 agrees at 10 bases. CDR3 length: 15 amino acids. The J segment lost 6 bases and the V segment lost 2 bases, leaving 1 base of the junction unmatched. The germline V gene has CDR1 KGHSH and CDR2 LQKENI. Here the CDR3 reads CASSPGTGVNSPLHF. The DNA for the CDR3 is TGTGCCAGCTCACCAGGGACAGGGGTTAATTCACCCCTCCACTTT.

This chain joins TRBV7-8 and TRBJ2-7, with TRBD2 matching over 9 bases. Losses at the gene ends were 1 base for V and 3 bases for J; bases not matched to a gene: 4. The CDR3 loop spans 15 amino acids. Per the germline V gene, CDR1 is SGHVS and CDR2 is FQNEAQ. The CDR3 nucleotides are TGTGCCAGCAGCTTAGTAGTAGCGGGGGTCTACGAGCAGTACTTC. This gives the protein CASSLVVAGVYEQYF.

The rearrangement links TRBV5-4 to TRBJ2-3, with D perhaps matching TRBD1 (6 bases). The CDR3 consists of 14 residues. Germline CDR1 and CDR2: SGHNT and YYREEE (reference sequence). The ends were cut back, 5 bases at V and 6 bases at J, with 16 bases in the middle. The CDR3, as DNA: TGTGCCAGCAGACCACAGGGTCCAGGGGATACGCAGTATTTT. Protein product: CASRPQGPGDTQYF.

The genes are TRBV11-1 and TRBJ2-5, with 7 bases lining up with TRBD1. Germline CDR1 and CDR2: SGHAT and FQDESV (reference sequence). V lost 5 bases to trimming and J lost 3 bases; unmatched junction nucleotides: 3. This CDR3 comprises 13 residues. CDR3 bases: TGTGCCAGCAGCACCGACAGGGAAGAGACCCAGTACTTC. Translation gives CASSTDREETQYF.

With regard to this clone: Other DNA sequences in the sample encode the same CDR3. The V call is TRBV29-1, the J call TRBJ2-3; possibly TRBD1 or TRBD2 for D (5 bases each). The germline V gene encodes CDR1 SQVTM and CDR2 ANQGSEA. Trimming cost V 3 bases and J 0 bases, with 10 bases left between them. The length of the CDR3 is 14 residues. The CDR3 sequence: CSVEWGSSTDTQYF. CDR3 nucleotides: TGCAGCGTTGAGTGGGGGTCTAGCACAGATACGCAGTATTTT.

This clone was counted a few times. This chain links TRBV28 with TRBJ2-1; 7 bases align to TRBD1. The CDR3 has 17 residues. V gave up 4 bases and J gave up 2 bases; unmatched junction bases: 11. Germline assignment: CDR1 MDHEN and CDR2 SYDVKM. CDR3 protein: CASSSPLTGNTYNEQFF. In DNA form, the CDR3 reads TGTGCCAGCAGTTCCCCCCTGACAGGGAACACCTACAATGAGCAGTTCTTC.

A few counts support this clone. The rearrangement links TRBV9 to TRBJ2-1; D is possibly TRBD2 (6 bases). Germline V gene lookup returns CDR1 SGDLS and CDR2 YYNGEE. There are 16 residues in the CDR3. Between the trimmed V and J ends, which lost 0 bases and 6 bases, there was a span of 16 bases. The CDR3 bases are TGTGCCAGCAGCGTAGTTGGCAGCGGGTACCTCAATGAGCAGTTCTTC. This translates into CASSVVGSGYLNEQFF.

The chain employs TRBV6-6 and TRBJ2-1, with 10 nucleotides matching TRBD1. Losses at the gene ends were 10 bases for V and 5 bases for J; bases not matched to a gene: 8. Germline assignment: CDR1 MNHNY and CDR2 SVGAGI (reference sequence). CDR3 size: 14 residues. This chain's CDR3 is CATARTGGDNEQFF. The CDR3 DNA follows: TGTGCCACCGCCCGGACAGGGGGGGACAATGAGCAGTTCTTC.

This clone was detected a few times. The chain links TRBV9 to TRBJ2-7, with a weak D call TRBD1 (6 bases). Trimming cost V 4 bases and J 4 bases, with 15 bases left between them. The germline CDR1 and CDR2 sequences are SGDLS and YYNGEE. The CDR3 contains 14 residues. CDR3 DNA: TGTGCCAGCAGCCAAGCTAGTACAGGGTACGAGCAGTACTTC. Encoded protein: CASSQASTGYEQYF.